The 5 T cell receptor beta chains given below trace back to one sample, sequenced in a study of CD8+ T cells in alopecia areata. In each case, RNA was isolated and then reverse transcribed into cDNA as the sequencing template. Sequencing was performed with immunoSEQ multiplex PCR; in TCRdb, only in-frame clones are kept and a portion is missing. This sample has over 150,000 clones, with 53% found just once. Treatment given: oral pan-JAK inhibitor, 5-10 mg twice daily. The sample was CD8+ T cells sorted from blood, taken at week 24, from a patient treated with tofacitinib. The receptor set was obtained from a human donor with alopecia areata.

This chain links TRBV7-2 with TRBJ2-7; D unresolved. Germline CDR1 reads SGHTA; CDR2 reads FQGNSA. Trimming left V 3 bases short and J 2 bases short, with 11 bases between. CDR3 size: 14 residues. The CDR3 is CASSLLPEAYEQYF. CDR3 nucleotides: TGTGCCAGCAGCTTGTTACCTGAGGCCTACGAGCAGTACTTC.

V gene TRBV11-2 combines with J gene TRBJ2-3; 11 bases are shared with TRBD2. V was pared by 3 bases and J by 5 bases, with 4 bases of the junction left unmatched. This CDR3 comprises 15 residues. Per the germline V gene, CDR1 is SGHAT and CDR2 is FQNNGV. CDR3: CASSLTSGEGDTQYF. CDR3 sequence (DNA): TGTGCCAGCAGCTTGACTAGCGGGGAGGGAGATACGCAGTATTTT.

The chain carries TRBV4-3 and TRBJ2-7, with D uncertain. Germline CDR1 is LGHNA and CDR2 is YSLEER. The CDR3 covers 14 residues. The V end lost 1 base, the J end lost 0 bases, and 7 bases lay between the germline ends. The CDR3 nucleotides are TGCGCCAGCAGCCAAGGACTGGGCTCCTACGAGCAGTACTTC. Amino acids: CASSQGLGSYEQYF.

The chain combines TRBV5-6 with TRBJ2-1; D unclear. Germline V gene sequence: CDR1 SGHDT, CDR2 YYEEEE. Trimming shortened V by 1 base and J by 0 bases, and 11 bases separated the two germline ends. This CDR3 contains 16 residues. CDR3 sequence (DNA): TGTGCCAGCAGCTTGCACCATAGCAGCTCCTACAATGAGCAGTTCTTC. This gives the protein CASSLHHSSSYNEQFF.

In this sample, this clone turned up a few times. Additional DNA sequences in this sample encode the identical CDR3. The chain is built from TRBV13 and TRBJ1-1, with no clear D. This CDR3 is built from 11 residues. Trimming cost V 3 bases and J 1 base, with 0 bases left between them. The V gene's germline CDR1 is PRHDT and CDR2 FYEKMQ (reference sequence). CDR3 loop: CASSLNTEAFF. CDR3 sequence (DNA): TGTGCCAGCAGCTTGAACACTGAAGCTTTCTTT.